The source of this T cell receptor beta chain is a study of neurological immune-mediated disorders. This clonotype was recorded at least ten times. Each CDR3 protein gets one entry after TCRdb re-called the 5' RACE reads with MiXCR. This table has about 36,000 distinct CDR3 sequences, 9% to 12% appearing once. A total of 2 million PBMCs stored at -80 degrees C provided the unsorted libraries. This clonotype was obtained from a woman aged 25 to 39 with HTLV-1-associated myelopathy (HAM/TSP). The sample was PBMCs.

The CDR3 here is CASSQVVDSPLHF. The CDR3, as DNA: TGTGCCAGCAGCCAAGTCGTGGATTCACCCCTCCACTTT. V gene TRBV3-1 combines with J gene TRBJ1-6; D is ambiguous. Deletions cut 1 base from V and 8 bases from J, with 6 bases between. The CDR3 is made up of 13 amino acids. Germline loops: CDR1 LGHDT, CDR2 YNNKEL (reference sequence).